The T cell receptor beta chain under discussion was sequenced for a study of cytomegalovirus exposure and HLA in healthy donors. This CDR3 contains 13 residues. In germline, CDR1 is MNHEY, CDR2 SMNVEV (reference sequence). V dropped 2 bases and J dropped 5 bases, with 9 bases sitting between them. PCR employed 60 Vbeta and 13 Jbeta primers. Here immunoSEQ multiplex PCR was the method, and the copy in TCRdb shows in-frame clones only, minus some. The sample gives 150,000 to 200,000 clones, about 70% of which show up once; roughly 4.1% is in the top ten. The J gene is TRBJ2-5, the V gene TRBV27, with D maybe TRBD1 (6 bases). This TCR was recovered from a woman aged 18-29 years in good health and CMV-seropositive. Sequenced material: PBMCs. CDR3 sequence reads: CASSLTGSETQYF. CDR3 DNA: TGTGCCAGCAGTTTAACAGGGTCGGAGACCCAGTACTTC.